The clone carrying this T cell receptor (beta chain) came up a few times. The germline V gene encodes CDR1 SGHDN and CDR2 FVKESK. The CDR3 has 13 residues. V shed 1 base and J shed 5 bases, with 8 bases lying between them. The sample is drawn from a study of CD8 T cells in Susac syndrome. An input of about 0.5 to 1 ug of RNA was subjected to reverse transcription using random hexamers. An immunoSEQ multiplex PCR amplified TCR beta CDR3 over 54 Vbeta and 13 Jbeta. Using its own MiXCR run on the immunoSEQ multiplex PCR reads, TCRdb lists one record per CDR3 protein. The table shows roughly 150,000 distinct CDR3 sequences, with more than 90% occurring only once. Patients having Susac syndrome satisfied recently defined diagnostic criteria for definite or probable disease.

The receptor was isolated from a human donor with Susac syndrome. Sequencing was carried out using CD4+ T cells from PBMCs. The chain joins TRBV14 to TRBJ2-5; D unresolved. The CDR3 sequence is CASSQGLVETQYF. The CDR3 DNA sequence: TGTGCCAGCAGCCAAGGGCTAGTGGAGACCCAGTACTTC. The entire variable domain, with the rest obtained from reference TRBV14 and TRBJ2-5, is as follows: EAGVTQFPSHSVIEKGQTVTLRCDPISGHDNLYWYRRVMGKEIKFLLHFVKESKQDESGMPNNRFLAERTGGTYSTLKVQPAELEDSGVYFCASSQGLVETQYFGPGTRLLVL.